This T cell receptor beta chain was recovered during a study of identical twins. Findings and limits, study-wide: Analyses based on zero insertions could be partly confounded by invariant MAIT and iNKT cells. The more abundant beta clonotypes in cord blood had fewer insertions, and memory repertoires did not show this.

The V and J ends lost 6 bases and 7 bases respectively, with 10 bases between them. Germline assignment: CDR1 MDHEN and CDR2 SYDVKM. This CDR3 has 12 residues. Notes on this clonotype: Its antigen is as yet unknown.

The authors used template switching to add a universal primer site and gave cDNA unique molecular identifiers. TCRdb used MiXCR to reprocess the 5' RACE reads, holding one entry per CDR3 protein. The data contain 400,000 to 600,000 distinct CDR3 sequences, about 22% of them singletons. These data were likewise used in another study, on yellow fever vaccine responses in identical twins. That work adds: Reportedly, twins' vaccine T cell responses looked partly convergent and partly personalized.

Sequencing was done on a sample of CD4+ T cells sorted from blood. The TCR was taken from a woman younger than 35 in good health. This chain links TRBV28 with TRBJ2-1; the D gene could be TRBD1 or TRBD2 (5 bases each). The CDR3 region has the DNA TGTGCCAGCAGGGTTGGGGGAAATGAGCAGTTCTTC. Residues: CASRVGGNEQFF.